The present entry profiles one T cell receptor beta chain with its context. Germline CDR1 reads SGHVS; CDR2 reads FQNEAQ. This CDR3 region has 15 residues. With V trimmed by 1 base and J by 9 bases, 6 bases remained unmatched. As handled by the study authors: Estimated nucleated cell counts came from reference gene primer amplification. The assay was immunoSEQ multiplex PCR, and TCRdb's table has in-frame clones only and misses some. That table is the source of V, J and clone size, and D and trimming were worked out from the DNA. This sample has under 80,000 clones; roughly 86% occur once, and the top ten carry roughly 12%. These data originate in a study of blood T cell repertoires in COVID-19.

This TCR was sampled from a human donor in a cohort sampled during active COVID-19. What was sequenced was peripheral blood. The chain uses TRBV7-8 and TRBJ1-6; 7 bases align to TRBD1. In DNA, the CDR3 is TGTGCCAGCAGCTTAGTAGTCAGGGGGATTTCACCCCTCCACTTT. It encodes CASSLVVRGISPLHF.